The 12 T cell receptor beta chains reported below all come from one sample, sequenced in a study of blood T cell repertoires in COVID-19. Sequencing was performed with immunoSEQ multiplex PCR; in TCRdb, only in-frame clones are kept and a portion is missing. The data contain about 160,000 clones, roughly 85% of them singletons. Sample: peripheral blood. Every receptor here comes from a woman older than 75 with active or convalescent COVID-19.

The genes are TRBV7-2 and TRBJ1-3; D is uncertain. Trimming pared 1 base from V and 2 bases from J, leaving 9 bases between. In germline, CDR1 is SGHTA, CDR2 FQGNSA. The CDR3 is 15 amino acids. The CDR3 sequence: CASSLVLGAGNTIYF. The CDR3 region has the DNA TGTGCCAGCAGCTTAGTGTTGGGCGCTGGAAACACCATATATTTT.

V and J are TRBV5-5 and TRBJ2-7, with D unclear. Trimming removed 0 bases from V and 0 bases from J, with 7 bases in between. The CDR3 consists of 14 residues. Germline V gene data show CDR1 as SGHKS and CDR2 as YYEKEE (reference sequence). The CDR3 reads CASSLGGGSYEQYF. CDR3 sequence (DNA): TGTGCCAGCAGCTTGGGCGGTGGCTCCTACGAGCAGTACTTC.

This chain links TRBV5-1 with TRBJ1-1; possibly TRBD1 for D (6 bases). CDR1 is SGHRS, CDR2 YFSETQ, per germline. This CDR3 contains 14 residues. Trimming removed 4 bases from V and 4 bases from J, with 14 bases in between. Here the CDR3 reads CASSQQGRSTEAFF. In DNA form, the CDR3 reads TGCGCCAGCAGCCAACAGGGCAGGAGCACTGAAGCTTTCTTT.

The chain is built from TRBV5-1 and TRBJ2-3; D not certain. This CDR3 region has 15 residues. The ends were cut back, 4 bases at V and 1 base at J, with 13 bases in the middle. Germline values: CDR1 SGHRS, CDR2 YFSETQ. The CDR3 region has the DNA TGCGCCAGCAGCCTGGTTTCGGTTGGCACAGATACGCAGTATTTT. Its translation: CASSLVSVGTDTQYF.

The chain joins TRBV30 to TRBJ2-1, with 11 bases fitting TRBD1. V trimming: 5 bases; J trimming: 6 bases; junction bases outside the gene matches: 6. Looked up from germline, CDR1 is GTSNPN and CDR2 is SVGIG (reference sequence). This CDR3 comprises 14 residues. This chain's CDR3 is CAWAGQGAGNEQFF. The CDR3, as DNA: TGTGCCTGGGCCGGACAGGGGGCGGGCAATGAGCAGTTCTTC.

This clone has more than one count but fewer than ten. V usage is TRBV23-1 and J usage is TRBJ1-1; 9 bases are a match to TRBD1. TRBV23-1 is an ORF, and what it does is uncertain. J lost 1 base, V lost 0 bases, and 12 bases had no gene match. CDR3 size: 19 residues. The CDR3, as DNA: TGCGCCAGCAGTCAATCGGGCCAGACAGGGGGGTTGAGGAACACTGAAGCTTTCTTT. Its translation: CASSQSGQTGGLRNTEAFF.

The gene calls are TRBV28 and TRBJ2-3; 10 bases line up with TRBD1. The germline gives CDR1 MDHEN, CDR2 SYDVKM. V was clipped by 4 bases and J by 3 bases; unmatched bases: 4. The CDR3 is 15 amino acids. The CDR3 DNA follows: TGTGCCAGCAGTTCCGGGGGACAGGGGACAGATACGCAGTATTTT. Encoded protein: CASSSGGQGTDTQYF.

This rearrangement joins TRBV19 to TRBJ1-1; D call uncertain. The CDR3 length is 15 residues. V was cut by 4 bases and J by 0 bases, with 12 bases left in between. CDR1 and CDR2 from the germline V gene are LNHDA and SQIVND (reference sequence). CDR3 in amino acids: CASSKRRVMNTEAFF. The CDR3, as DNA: TGTGCCAGTAGTAAAAGACGGGTCATGAACACTGAAGCTTTCTTT.

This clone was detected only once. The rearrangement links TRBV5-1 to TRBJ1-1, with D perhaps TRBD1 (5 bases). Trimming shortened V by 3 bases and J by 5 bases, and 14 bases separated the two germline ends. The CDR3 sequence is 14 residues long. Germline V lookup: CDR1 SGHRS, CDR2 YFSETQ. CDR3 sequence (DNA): TGCGCCAGCAGCTCACACCAGGGAGGTACTGAAGCTTTCTTT. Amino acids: CASSSHQGGTEAFF. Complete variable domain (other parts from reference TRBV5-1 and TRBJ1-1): KAGVTQTPRYLIKTRGQQVTLSCSPISGHRSVSWYQQTPGQGLQFLFEYFSETQRNKGNFPGRFSGRQFSNSRSEMNVSTLELGDSALYLCASSSHQGGTEAFFGQGTRLTVV.

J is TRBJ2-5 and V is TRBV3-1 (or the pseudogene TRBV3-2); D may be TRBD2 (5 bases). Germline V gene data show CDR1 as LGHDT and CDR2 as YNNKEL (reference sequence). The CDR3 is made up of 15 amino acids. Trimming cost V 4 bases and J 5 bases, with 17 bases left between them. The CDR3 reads CASSRSEGGGETQYF. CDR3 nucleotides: TGTGCCAGCAGCCGGTCCGAGGGTGGTGGCGAGACCCAGTACTTC.

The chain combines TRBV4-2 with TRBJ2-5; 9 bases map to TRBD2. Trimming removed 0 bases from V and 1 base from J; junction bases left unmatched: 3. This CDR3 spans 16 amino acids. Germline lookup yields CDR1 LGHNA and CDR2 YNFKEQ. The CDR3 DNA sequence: TGTGCCAGCAGCCAAGATCTAGCGGGAACCCAAGAGACCCAGTACTTC. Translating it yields CASSQDLAGTQETQYF.

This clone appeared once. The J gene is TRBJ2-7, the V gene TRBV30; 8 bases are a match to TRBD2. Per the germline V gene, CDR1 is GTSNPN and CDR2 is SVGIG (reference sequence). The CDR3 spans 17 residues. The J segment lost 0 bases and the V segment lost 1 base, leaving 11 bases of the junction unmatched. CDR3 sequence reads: CAWSGDAGAGGSYEQYF. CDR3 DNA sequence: TGTGCCTGGAGTGGGGACGCTGGGGCGGGGGGCTCCTACGAGCAGTACTTC.